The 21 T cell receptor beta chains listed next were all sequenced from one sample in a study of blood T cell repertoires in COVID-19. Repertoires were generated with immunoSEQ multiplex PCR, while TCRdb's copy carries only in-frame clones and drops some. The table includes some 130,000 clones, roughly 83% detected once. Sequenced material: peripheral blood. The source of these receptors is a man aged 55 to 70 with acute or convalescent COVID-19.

CDR3 loop: CAWRVSTAPNSPLHF. The CDR3, as DNA: TGTGCCTGGAGAGTGTCGACAGCACCTAATTCACCCCTCCACTTT. The chain is built from TRBV30 and TRBJ1-6, with D tentatively TRBD1 (5 bases). Trimming removed 3 bases at V and 6 bases at J, with 15 bases between. CDR1 and CDR2 (germline): GTSNPN, SVGIG (reference sequence). This CDR3 spans 15 amino acids.

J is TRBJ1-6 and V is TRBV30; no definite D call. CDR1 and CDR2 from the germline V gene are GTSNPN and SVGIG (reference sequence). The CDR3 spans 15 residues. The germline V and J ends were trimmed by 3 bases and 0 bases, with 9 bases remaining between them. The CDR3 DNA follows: TGTGCCTGGAGCGGCGGGAGCTCCTATAATTCACCCCTCCACTTT. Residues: CAWSGGSSYNSPLHF.

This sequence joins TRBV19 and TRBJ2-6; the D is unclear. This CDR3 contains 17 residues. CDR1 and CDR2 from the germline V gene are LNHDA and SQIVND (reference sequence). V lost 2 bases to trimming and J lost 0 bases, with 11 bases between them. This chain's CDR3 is CASSISPLGSGANVLTF. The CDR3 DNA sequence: TGTGCCAGTAGTATAAGTCCCCTCGGCTCTGGGGCCAACGTCCTGACTTTC.

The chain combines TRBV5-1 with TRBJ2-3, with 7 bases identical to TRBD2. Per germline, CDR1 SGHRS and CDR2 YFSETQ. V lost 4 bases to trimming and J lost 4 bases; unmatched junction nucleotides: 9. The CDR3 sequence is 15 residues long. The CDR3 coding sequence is TGCGCCAGCAGCAGGGGAGGGCGGGTAGCAGATACGCAGTATTTT. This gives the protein CASSRGGRVADTQYF.

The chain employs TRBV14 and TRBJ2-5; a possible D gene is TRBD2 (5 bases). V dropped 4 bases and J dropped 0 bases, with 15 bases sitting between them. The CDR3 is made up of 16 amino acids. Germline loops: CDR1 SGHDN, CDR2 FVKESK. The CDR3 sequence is CASSLLGAEYQETQYF. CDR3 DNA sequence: TGTGCCAGCAGCCTGCTCGGAGCGGAGTACCAAGAGACCCAGTACTTC.

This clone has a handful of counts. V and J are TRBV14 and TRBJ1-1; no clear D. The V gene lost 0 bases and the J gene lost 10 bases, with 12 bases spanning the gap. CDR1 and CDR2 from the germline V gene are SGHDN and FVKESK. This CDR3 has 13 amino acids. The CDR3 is CASSQDMAGRAFF. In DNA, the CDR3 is TGTGCCAGCAGCCAAGATATGGCAGGTAGAGCTTTCTTT.

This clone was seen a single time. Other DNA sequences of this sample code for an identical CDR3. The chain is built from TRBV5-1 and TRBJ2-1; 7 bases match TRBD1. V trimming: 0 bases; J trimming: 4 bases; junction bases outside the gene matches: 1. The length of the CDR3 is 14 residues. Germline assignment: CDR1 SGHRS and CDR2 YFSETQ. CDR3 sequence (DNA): TGCGCCAGCAGCTTGGGACAGGGATACAATGAGCAGTTCTTC. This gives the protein CASSLGQGYNEQFF.

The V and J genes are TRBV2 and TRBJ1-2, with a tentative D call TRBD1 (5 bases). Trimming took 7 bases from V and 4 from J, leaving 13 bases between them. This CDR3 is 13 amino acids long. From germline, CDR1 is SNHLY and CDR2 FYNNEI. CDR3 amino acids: CASMGRRGYGYTF. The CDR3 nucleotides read TGTGCCAGCATGGGCAGGAGGGGCTATGGCTACACCTTC.

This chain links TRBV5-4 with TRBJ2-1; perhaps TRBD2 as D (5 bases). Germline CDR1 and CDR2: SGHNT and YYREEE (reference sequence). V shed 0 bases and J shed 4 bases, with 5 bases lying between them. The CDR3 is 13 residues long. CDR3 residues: CASSLGLYNEQFF. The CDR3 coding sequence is TGTGCCAGCAGCTTGGGACTATACAATGAGCAGTTCTTC.

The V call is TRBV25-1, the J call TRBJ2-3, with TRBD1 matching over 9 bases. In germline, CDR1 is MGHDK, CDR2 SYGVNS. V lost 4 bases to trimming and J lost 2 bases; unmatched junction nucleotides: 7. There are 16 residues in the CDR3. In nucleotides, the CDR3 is TGTGCCAGCAGTGGATCCGGGACAGGGCACACAGATACGCAGTATTTT. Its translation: CASSGSGTGHTDTQYF.

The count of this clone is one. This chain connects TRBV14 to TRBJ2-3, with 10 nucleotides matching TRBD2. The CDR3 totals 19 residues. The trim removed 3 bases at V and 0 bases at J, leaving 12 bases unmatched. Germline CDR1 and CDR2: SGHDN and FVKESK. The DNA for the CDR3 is TGTGCCAGCAGCCACCGGAGAGCTAGCGGGAGAATAAGCACAGATACGCAGTATTTT. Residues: CASSHRRASGRISTDTQYF.

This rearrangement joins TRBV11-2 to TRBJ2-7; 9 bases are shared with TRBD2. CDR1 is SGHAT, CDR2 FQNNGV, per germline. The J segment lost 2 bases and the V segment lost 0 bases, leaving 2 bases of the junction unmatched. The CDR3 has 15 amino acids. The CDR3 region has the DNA TGTGCCAGCAGCTTAGATAGCGGGGGAACCTACGAGCAGTACTTC. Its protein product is CASSLDSGGTYEQYF.

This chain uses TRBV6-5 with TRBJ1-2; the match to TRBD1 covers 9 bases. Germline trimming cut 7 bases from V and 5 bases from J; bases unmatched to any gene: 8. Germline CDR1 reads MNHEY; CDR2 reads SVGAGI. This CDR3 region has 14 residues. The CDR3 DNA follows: TGTGCCAGCACCCTCTCAGGGACAGGGTATGGCTACACCTTC. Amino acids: CASTLSGTGYGYTF.

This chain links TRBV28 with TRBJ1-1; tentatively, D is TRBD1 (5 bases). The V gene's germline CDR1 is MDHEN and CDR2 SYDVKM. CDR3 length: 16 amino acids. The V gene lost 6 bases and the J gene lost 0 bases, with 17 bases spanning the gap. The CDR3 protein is CASRGGPDRMNTEAFF. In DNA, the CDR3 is TGTGCCAGCAGGGGGGGTCCCGACAGAATGAACACTGAAGCTTTCTTT.

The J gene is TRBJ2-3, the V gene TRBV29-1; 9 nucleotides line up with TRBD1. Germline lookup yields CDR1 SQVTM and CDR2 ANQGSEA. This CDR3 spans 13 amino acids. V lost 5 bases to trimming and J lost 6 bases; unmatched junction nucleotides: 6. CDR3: CSVQQGAGDTQYF. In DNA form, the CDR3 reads TGCAGCGTTCAACAGGGGGCCGGGGATACGCAGTATTTT.

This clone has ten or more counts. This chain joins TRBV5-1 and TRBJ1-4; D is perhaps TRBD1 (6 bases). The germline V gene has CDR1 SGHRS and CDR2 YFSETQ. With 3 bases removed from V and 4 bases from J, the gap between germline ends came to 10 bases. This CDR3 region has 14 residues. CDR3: CASSYRARNEKLFF. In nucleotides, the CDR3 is TGCGCCAGCAGCTACAGGGCCCGTAATGAAAAACTGTTTTTT.

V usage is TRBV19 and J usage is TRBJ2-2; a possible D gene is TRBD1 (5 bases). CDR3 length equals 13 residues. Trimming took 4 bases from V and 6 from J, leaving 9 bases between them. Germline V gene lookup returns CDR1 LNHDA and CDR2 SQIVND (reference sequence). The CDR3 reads CASSTWGAGELFF. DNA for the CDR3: TGTGCCAGTAGTACCTGGGGCGCCGGGGAGCTGTTTTTT.

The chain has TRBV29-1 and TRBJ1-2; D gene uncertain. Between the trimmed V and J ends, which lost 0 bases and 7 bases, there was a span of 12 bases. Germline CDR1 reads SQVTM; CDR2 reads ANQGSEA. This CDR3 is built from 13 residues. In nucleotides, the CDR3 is TGCAGCGTTGAAGATGGGGAGTGGAGTGGCTACACCTTC. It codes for CSVEDGEWSGYTF.

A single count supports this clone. The CDR3 protein is CASSLEHHYGYTF. The CDR3 nucleotides are TGCGCCAGCAGCTTGGAGCACCACTATGGCTACACCTTC. The chain employs TRBV5-1 and TRBJ1-2; D remains unclear. V lost 0 bases, J lost 3 bases, and 6 bases lay in between. The CDR3 runs 13 residues. The V gene's germline CDR1 is SGHRS and CDR2 YFSETQ.

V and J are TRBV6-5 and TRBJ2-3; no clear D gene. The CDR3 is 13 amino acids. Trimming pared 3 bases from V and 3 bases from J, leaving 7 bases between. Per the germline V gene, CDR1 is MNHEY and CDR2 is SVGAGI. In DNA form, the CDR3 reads TGTGCCAGCAGTTATACGGTGACAGATACGCAGTATTTT. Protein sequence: CASSYTVTDTQYF.

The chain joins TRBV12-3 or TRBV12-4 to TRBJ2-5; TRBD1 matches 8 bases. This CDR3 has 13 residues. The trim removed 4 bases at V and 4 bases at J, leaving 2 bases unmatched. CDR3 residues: CASSWGQAETQYF. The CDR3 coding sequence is TGTGCCAGCAGTTGGGGACAGGCAGAGACCCAGTACTTC.